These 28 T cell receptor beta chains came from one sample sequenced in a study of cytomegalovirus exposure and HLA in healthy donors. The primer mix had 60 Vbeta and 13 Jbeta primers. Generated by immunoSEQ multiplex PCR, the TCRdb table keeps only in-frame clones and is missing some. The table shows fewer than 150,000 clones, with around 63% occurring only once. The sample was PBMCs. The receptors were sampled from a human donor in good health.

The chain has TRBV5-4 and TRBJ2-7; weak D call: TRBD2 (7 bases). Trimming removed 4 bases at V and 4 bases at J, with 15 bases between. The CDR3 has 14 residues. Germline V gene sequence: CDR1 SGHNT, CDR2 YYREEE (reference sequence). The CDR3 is CASSAGGGQYEQYF. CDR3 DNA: TGTGCCAGCAGCGCTGGGGGGGGGCAGTACGAGCAGTACTTC.

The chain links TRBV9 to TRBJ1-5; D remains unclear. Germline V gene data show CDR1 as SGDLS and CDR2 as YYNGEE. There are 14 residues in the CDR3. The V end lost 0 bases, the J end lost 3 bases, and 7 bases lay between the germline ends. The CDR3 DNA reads TGTGCCAGCAGCGTAGGTTCCTACAATCAGCCCCAGCATTTT. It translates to CASSVGSYNQPQHF.

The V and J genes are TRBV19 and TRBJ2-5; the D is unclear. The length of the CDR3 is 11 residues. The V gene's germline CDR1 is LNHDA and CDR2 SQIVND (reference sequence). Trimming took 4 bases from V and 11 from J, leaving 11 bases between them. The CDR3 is CASSNRAEQYF. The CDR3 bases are TGTGCCAGTAGTAACCGTGCGGAGCAGTACTTC.

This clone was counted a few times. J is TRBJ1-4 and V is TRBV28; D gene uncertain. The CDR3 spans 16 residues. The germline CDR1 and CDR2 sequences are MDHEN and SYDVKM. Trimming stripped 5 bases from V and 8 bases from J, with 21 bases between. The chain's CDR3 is CASSPRTYQKKEKLFF. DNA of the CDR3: TGTGCCAGCAGTCCACGGACTTACCAAAAGAAGGAAAAACTGTTTTTT. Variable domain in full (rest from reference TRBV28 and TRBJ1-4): DVKVTQSSRYLVKRTGEKVFLECVQDMDHENMFWYRQDPGLGLRLIYFSYDVKMKEKGDIPEGYSVSREKKERFSLILESASTNQTSMYLCASSPRTYQKKEKLFFGSGTQLSVL.

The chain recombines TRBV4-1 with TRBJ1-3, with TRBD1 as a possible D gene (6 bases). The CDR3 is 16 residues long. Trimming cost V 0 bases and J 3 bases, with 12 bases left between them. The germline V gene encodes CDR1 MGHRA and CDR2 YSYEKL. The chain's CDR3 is CASSQERTADGNTIYF. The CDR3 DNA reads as TGCGCCAGCAGCCAAGAGCGGACAGCAGATGGAAACACCATATATTTT.

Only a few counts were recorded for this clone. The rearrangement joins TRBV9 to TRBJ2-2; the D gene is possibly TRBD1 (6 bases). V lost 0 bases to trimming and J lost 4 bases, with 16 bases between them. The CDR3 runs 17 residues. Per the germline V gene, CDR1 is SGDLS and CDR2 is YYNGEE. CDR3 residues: CASSVGPGDGSTGELFF. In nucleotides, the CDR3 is TGTGCCAGCAGCGTAGGCCCAGGGGATGGTAGCACCGGGGAGCTGTTTTTT.

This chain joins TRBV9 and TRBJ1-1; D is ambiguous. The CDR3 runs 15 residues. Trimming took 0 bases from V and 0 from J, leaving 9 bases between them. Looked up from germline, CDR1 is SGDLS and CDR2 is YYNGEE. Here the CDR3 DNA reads TGTGCCAGCAGCGTAGGCGGAAATCTGAACACTGAAGCTTTCTTT. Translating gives CASSVGGNLNTEAFF. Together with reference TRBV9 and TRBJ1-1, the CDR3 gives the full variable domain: DSGVTQTPKHLITATGQRVTLRCSPRSGDLSVYWYQQSLDQGLQFLIQYYNGEERAKGNILERFSAQQFPDLHSELNLSSLELGDSALYFCASSVGGNLNTEAFFGQGTRLTVV.

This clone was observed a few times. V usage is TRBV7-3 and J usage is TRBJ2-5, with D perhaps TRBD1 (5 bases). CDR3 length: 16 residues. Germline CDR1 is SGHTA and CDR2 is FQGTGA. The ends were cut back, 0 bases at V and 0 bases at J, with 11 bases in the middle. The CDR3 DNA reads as TGTGCCAGCAGCTTAACGGGGCGACGGAACCAAGAGACCCAGTACTTC. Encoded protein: CASSLTGRRNQETQYF.

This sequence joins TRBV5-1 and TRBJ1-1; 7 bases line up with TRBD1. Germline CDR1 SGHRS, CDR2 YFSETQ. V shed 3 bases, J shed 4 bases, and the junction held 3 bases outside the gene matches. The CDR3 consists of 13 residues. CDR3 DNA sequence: TGCGCCAGCAGCTACCAGGGGGGCACTGAAGCTTTCTTT. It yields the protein CASSYQGGTEAFF.

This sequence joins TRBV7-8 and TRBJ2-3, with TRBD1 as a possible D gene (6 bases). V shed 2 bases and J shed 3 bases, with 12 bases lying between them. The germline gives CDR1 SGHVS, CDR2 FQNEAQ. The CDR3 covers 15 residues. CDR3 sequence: CASSLSLQGTDTQYF. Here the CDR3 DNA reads TGTGCCAGCAGCTTAAGTCTTCAGGGGACAGATACGCAGTATTTT. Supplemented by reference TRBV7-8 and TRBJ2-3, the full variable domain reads GAGVSQSPRYKVAKRGQDVALRCDPISGHVSLFWYQQALGQGPEFLTYFQNEAQLDKSGLPSDRFFAERPEGSVSTLKIQRTQQEDSAVYLCASSLSLQGTDTQYFGPGTRLTVL.

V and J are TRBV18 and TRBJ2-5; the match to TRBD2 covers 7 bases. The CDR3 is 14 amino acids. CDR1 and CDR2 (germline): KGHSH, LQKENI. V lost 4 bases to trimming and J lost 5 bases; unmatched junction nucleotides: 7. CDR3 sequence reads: CASSQRGTSETQYF. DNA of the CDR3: TGTGCCAGCTCACAGCGGGGTACCTCCGAGACCCAGTACTTC.

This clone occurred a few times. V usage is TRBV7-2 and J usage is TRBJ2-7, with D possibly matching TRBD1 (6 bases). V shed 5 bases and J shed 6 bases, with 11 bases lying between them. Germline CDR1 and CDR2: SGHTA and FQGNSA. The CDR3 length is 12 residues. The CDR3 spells CASSQTGFEQYF. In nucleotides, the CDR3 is TGTGCCAGCAGCCAAACAGGGTTCGAGCAGTACTTC.

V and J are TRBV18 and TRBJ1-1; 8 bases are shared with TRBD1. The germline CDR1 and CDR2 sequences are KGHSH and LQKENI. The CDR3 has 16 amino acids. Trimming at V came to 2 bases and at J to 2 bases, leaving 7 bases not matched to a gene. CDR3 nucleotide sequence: TGTGCCAGCTCACCAGCCTCCGGACAGGGTAACACTGAAGCTTTCTTT. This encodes CASSPASGQGNTEAFF.

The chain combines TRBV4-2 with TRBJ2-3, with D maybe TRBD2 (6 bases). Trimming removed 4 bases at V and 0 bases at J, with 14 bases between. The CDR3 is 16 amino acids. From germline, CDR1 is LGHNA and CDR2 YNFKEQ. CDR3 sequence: CASSRTGTYSTDTQYF. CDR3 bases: TGTGCCAGCAGCCGTACCGGGACTTACAGCACAGATACGCAGTATTTT.

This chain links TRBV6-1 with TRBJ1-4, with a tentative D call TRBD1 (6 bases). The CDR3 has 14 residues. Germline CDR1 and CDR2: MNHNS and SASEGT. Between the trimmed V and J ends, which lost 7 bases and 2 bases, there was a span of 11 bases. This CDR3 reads CASITQGTNEKLFF. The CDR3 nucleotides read TGTGCCAGCATTACCCAGGGGACTAATGAAAAACTGTTTTTT.

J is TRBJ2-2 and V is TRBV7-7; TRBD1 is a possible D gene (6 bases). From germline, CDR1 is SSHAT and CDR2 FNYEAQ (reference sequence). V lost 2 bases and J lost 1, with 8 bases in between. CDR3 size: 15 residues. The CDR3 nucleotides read TGTGCCAGCAGCTTACTACAGGGGAACACCGGGGAGCTGTTTTTT. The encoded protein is CASSLLQGNTGELFF.

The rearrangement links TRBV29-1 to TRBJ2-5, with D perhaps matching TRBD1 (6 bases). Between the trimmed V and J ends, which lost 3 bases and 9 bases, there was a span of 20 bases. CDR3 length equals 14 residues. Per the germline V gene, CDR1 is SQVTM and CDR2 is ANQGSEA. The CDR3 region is CSVEKLEGDEAQYF. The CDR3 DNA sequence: TGCAGCGTTGAGAAACTAGAGGGGGATGAGGCCCAGTACTTC.

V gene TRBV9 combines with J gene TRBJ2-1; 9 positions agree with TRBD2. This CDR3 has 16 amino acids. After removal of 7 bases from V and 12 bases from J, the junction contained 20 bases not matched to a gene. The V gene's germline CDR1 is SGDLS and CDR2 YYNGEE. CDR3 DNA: TGTGCCAGCGGAGGGGGGGCTAGCGGGGCTGGGGTGGGGCAGTTCTTC. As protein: CASGGGASGAGVGQFF.

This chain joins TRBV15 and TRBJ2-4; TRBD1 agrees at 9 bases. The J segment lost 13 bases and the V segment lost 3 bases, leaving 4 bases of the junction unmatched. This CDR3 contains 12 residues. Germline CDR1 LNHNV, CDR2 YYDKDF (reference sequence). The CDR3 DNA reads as TGTGCCACCAGCAGGGACAGGGGTCAGCAGTACTTC. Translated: CATSRDRGQQYF.

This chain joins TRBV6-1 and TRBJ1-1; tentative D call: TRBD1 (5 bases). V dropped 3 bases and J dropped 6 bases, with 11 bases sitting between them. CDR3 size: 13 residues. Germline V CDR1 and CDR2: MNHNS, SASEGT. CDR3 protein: CASSEVGRSEAFF. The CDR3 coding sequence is TGTGCCAGCAGTGAGGTGGGGCGATCTGAAGCTTTCTTT.

This CDR3 reads CASSAQTYYGYTDTQYF. The CDR3 DNA is TGTGCCAGCAGCGCCCAAACATACTATGGGTACACAGATACGCAGTATTTT. This chain joins TRBV9 and TRBJ2-3; no clear D gene. V was cut by 3 bases and J by 2 bases, with 19 bases left in between. The CDR3 spans 17 residues. From germline, CDR1 is SGDLS and CDR2 YYNGEE.

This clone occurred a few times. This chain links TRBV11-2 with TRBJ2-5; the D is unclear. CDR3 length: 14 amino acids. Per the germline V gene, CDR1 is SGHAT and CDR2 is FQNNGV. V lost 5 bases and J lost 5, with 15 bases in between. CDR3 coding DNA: TGTGCCAGCAGCATTCGGAGAGGTGGGGAGACCCAGTACTTC. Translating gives CASSIRRGGETQYF.

The CDR3 sequence: CSVAGTGVPWGYTF. The CDR3 DNA sequence: TGCAGCGTTGCCGGGACAGGGGTTCCGTGGGGCTACACCTTC. V and J are TRBV29-1 and TRBJ1-2; TRBD1 matches 10 bases. This CDR3 region has 14 residues. The germline CDR1 and CDR2 sequences are SQVTM and ANQGSEA. Trimming removed 4 bases from V and 8 bases from J; junction bases left unmatched: 10.

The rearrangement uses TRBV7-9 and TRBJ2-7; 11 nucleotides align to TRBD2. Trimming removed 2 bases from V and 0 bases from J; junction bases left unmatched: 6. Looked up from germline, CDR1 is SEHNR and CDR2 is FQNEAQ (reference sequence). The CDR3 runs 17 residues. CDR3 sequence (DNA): TGTGCCAGCAGCTTACCCCTAGCGGGAGGTGTCTCCTACGAGCAGTACTTC. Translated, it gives CASSLPLAGGVSYEQYF. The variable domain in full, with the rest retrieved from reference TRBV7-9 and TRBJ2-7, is DTGVSQNPRHKITKRGQNVTFRCDPISEHNRLYWYRQTLGQGPEFLTYFQNEAQLEKSRLLSDRFSAERPKGSFSTLEIQRTEQGDSAMYLCASSLPLAGGVSYEQYFGPGTRLTVT.

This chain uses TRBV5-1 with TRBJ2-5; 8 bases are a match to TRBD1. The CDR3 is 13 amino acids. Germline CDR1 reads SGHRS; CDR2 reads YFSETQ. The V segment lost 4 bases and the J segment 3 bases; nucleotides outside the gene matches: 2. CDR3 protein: CASSPGQEETQYF. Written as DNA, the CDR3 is TGCGCCAGCAGCCCGGGACAGGAAGAGACCCAGTACTTC.

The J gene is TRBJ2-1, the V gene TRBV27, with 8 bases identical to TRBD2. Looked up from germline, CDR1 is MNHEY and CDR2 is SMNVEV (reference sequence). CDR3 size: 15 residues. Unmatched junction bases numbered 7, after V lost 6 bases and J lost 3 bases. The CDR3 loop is CASSPPGLGYNEQFF. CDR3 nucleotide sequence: TGTGCCAGCAGCCCCCCGGGACTAGGCTACAATGAGCAGTTCTTC.

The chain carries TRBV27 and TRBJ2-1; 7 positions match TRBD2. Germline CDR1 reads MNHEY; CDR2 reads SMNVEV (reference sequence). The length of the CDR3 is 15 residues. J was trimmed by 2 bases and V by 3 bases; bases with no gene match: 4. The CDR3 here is CASSLTGLPYNEQFF. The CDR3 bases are TGTGCCAGCAGTTTGACGGGACTACCCTACAATGAGCAGTTCTTC.

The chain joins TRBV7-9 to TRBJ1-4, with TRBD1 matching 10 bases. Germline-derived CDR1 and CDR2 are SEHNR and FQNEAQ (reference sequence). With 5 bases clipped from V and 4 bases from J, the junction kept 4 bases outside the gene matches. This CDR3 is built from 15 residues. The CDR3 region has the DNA TGTGCCAGCAGCCTGGGGACAGGGGATAATGAAAAACTGTTTTTT. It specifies CASSLGTGDNEKLFF.